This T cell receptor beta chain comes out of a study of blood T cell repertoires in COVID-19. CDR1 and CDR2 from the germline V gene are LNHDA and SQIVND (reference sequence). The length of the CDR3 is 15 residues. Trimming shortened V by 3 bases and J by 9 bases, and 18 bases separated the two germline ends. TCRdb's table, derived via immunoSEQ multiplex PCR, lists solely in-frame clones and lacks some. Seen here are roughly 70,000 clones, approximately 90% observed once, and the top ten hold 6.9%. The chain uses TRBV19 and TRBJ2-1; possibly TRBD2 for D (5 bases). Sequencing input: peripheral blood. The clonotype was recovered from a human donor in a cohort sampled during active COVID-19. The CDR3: CASSMGQTKGIEQFF. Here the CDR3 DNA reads TGTGCCAGTAGTATGGGCCAGACTAAAGGGATTGAGCAGTTCTTC.